This T cell receptor beta chain was obtained from a study of Graves' ophthalmopathy and Graves' hyperthyroidism. Germline lookup yields CDR1 SGHTA and CDR2 FQGNSA. The CDR3 consists of 16 residues. Trimming shortened V by 1 base and J by 5 bases, and 17 bases separated the two germline ends. RNA transcripts were the source from which TCR beta CDR3 regions were amplified. Scientists carried out first-round RT-PCR using HTBI primers and then a second-round multiplex PCR. TCRdb reprocessed the multiplex PCR reads with MiXCR, giving one entry per CDR3 protein. The sample records hundreds of thousands of distinct CDR3 sequences, 15% to 17% being singletons.

J is TRBJ2-5 and V is TRBV7-2, with D possibly being TRBD1 (6 bases). The source material was peripheral blood. This TCR was recovered from a woman aged 18-29 years with stable Graves' hyperthyroidism. This CDR3 is CASSLVRDTFGETQYF. The CDR3 DNA is TGTGCCAGCAGCTTAGTCCGGGACACCTTTGGGGAGACCCAGTACTTC.